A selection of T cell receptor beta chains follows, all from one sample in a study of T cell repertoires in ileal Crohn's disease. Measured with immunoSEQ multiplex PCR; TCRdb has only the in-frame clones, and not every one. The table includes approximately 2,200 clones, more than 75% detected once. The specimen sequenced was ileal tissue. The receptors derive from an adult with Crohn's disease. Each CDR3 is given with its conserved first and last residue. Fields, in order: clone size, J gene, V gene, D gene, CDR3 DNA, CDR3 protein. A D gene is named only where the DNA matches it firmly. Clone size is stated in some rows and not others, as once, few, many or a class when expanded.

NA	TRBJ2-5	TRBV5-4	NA	TGTGCCAGCAGCTTTAACGGGGGATCGGAGACCCAGTACTTC	CASSFNGGSETQYF
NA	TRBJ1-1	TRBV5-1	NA	TGCGCCAGCAGCTTGACAGGGTTTAACACTGAAGCTTTCTTT	CASSLTGFNTEAFF
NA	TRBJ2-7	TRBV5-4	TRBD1	TGTGCCAGCAGCTTGCCCGCCGGACAGGCGAACGAGCAGTACTTC	CASSLPAGQANEQYF
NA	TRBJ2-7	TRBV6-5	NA	TGTGCCAGCAGTTATGGGACTTTCAACGAGCAGTACTTC	CASSYGTFNEQYF
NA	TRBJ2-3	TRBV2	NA	TGTGCCAGCAGTGAAGGTCTATCTAGCACAGATACGCAGTATTTT	CASSEGLSSTDTQYF
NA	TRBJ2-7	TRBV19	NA	TGTGCCAGTAGTATTTCACAGAGCTCCTACGAGCAGTACTTC	CASSISQSSYEQYF
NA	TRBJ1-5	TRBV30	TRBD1	TGTGCCTGGAGTGTACGAGGCGGCGAGGGGGCGCATCAGCCCCAGCATTTT	CAWSVRGGEGAHQPQHF
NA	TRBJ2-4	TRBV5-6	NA	TGTGCCAGCAGCTTGGTGGACAGTGGGGCCAAAAACATTCAGTACTTC	CASSLVDSGAKNIQYF
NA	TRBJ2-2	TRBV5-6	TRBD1	TGTGCCAGCAGCGGTGACAGGGGTGCCGGGGAGCTGTTTTTT	CASSGDRGAGELFF
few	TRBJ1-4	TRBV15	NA	TGTGCCACCAGCAGAGACACGGAGGAAAAACTGTTTTTT	CATSRDTEEKLFF
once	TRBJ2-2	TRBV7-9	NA	TGTGCCAGCAGCTCCGGGACAACGAACACCGGGGAGCTGTTTTTT	CASSSGTTNTGELFF
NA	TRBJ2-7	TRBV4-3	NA	TGCGCCAGCAGCCAAGGCGGCCTGGGCGAGCAGTACTTC	CASSQGGLGEQYF
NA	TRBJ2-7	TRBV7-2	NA	TGTGCCAGCAGCCCTCGGACGGGAGCCGCGACCTACGAGCAGTACTTC	CASSPRTGAATYEQYF
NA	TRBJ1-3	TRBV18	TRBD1	TGTGCCAGCTCACCTCCGGGACAGGCTGGAAACACCATATATTTT	CASSPPGQAGNTIYF
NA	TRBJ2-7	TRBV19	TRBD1	TGTGCCAGTAGTTCCCGGGACAGGGGAACCTACGAGCAGTACTTC	CASSSRDRGTYEQYF
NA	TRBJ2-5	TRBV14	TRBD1	TGTGCCAGCAGCCAGAGACGGCCCAGGGGGCTGGAGACCCAGTACTTC	CASSQRRPRGLETQYF
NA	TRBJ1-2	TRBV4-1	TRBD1	TGCGCCAGCAGCCCTCAACCTTTCCCGGGACAGGAGAACTATGGCTACACCTTC	CASSPQPFPGQENYGYTF
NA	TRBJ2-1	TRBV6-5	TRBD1	TGTGCCAGCAGTCACCCGGACAGGGGGATACATGAGCAGTTCTTC	CASSHPDRGIHEQFF
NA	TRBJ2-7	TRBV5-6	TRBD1	TGTGCCAGCAGCACCGGGACAGGGGCAAGCGAGCAGTACTTC	CASSTGTGASEQYF
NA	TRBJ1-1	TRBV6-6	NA	TGTGCCAGCAGTTACTCGCGGGGTTTTGAAGCTTTCTTT	CASSYSRGFEAFF
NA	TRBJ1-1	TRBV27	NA	TGTGCCAGCAGAGAAAACAGGAACACTGAAGCTTTCTTT	CASRENRNTEAFF
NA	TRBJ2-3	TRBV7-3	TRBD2	TGTGCCAGCAGCCCGCAGCGGGGGGGGGATACGCAGTATTTT	CASSPQRGGDTQYF
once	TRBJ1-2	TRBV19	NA	TGTGCCAGTAGGGGGGGTGACCCCACTAACTATGGCTACACCTTC	CASRGGDPTNYGYTF
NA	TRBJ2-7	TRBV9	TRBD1	TGTGCCAGCAGCGGAGGACAGGGACCCTACGAGCAGTACTTC	CASSGGQGPYEQYF
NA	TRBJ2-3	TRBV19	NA	TGTGCCAGTAGTATAGGGGAAAGGGGAGATACGCAGTATTTT	CASSIGERGDTQYF
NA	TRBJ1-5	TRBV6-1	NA	TGTGCCAGCACCGAATGGGGGGAGGGCAATCAGCCCCAGCATTTT	CASTEWGEGNQPQHF
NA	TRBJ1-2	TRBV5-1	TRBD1	TGCGCCAGCAGCCCGCGGACAGGCCTCAACTATGGCTACACCTTC	CASSPRTGLNYGYTF
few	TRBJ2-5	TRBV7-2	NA	TGTGCCAGCAGCTTAGCGGGGGGTAAAGAGACCCAGTACTTC	CASSLAGGKETQYF
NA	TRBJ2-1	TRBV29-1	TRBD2	TGCAGCGTTGAAGCCGGACTAGTTACTGAGCAGTTCTTC	CSVEAGLVTEQFF
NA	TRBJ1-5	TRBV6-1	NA	TGTGCCAGCACCGGGGGGGGGCGACGCAATCAGCCCCAGCATTTT	CASTGGGRRNQPQHF
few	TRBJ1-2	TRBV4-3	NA	TGCGCCAGCAGCCACGACCGGTTCAGGGGCTATGGCTACACCTTC	CASSHDRFRGYGYTF
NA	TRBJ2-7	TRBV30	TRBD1	TGTGCCTATGACCAGGGGGCCCCCTACGAGCAGTACTTC	CAYDQGAPYEQYF
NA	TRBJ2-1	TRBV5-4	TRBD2	TGTGCCAGCAGACTAGCGGGGGGGCCGAACAATGAGCAGTTCTTC	CASRLAGGPNNEQFF
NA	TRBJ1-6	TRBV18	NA	TGTGCCAGCTCCTCACAGGGACCAAATTCACCCCTCCACTTT	CASSSQGPNSPLHF
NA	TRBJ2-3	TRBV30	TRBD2	TGTGCCTGGAGTGAGCTAGCGGGTAGCACAGATACGCAGTATTTT	CAWSELAGSTDTQYF
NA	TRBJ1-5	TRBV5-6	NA	TGTGCCAGCAGCCGGGCGGGACGGAGTTTATATCAGCCCCAGCATTTT	CASSRAGRSLYQPQHF
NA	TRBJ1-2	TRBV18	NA	TGTGCCAGCTCACCCCTTCAACCTAAATCCTCAGGGAACTATGGCTACACCTTC	CASSPLQPKSSGNYGYTF
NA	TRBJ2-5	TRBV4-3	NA	TGCGCCAGCAGCCAACAAACCCCCGGGGATCTCGGGGAGACCCAGTACTTC	CASSQQTPGDLGETQYF
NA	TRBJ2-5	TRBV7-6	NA	TGTGCCAGCAGCTCCGGGACATCGAAAGAGACCCAGTACTTC	CASSSGTSKETQYF
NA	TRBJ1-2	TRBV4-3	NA	TGCGCCAGCAGCCAAGATACGGGGAGGGTGAACTATGGCTACACCTTC	CASSQDTGRVNYGYTF
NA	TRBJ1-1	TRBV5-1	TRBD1	TGCGCCAGCAGCTTAGCAGGGACAGGGCTTACTGAAGCTTTCTTT	CASSLAGTGLTEAFF
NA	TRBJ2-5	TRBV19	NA	TGTGCCAGTAGTATGGGGGGTTATGGGACCCAGTACTTC	CASSMGGYGTQYF
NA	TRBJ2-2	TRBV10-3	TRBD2	TGTGCCATCAGTGAGTGGGGGGGAAAGGCCGGGGAGCTGTTTTTT	CAISEWGGKAGELFF
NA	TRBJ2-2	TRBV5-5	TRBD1	TGTGCCAGCAGCTGGACAGGGTCCACCGGGGAGCTGTTTTTT	CASSWTGSTGELFF
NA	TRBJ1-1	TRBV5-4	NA	TGTGCCAGCAGCTTGGGTTGGGGAGGCGACACTGAAGCTTTCTTT	CASSLGWGGDTEAFF
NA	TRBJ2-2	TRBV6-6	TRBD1	TGTGCCAGCAGTTCCAGGGGGTATGGGGAGCTGTTTTTT	CASSSRGYGELFF
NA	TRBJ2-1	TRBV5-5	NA	TGTGCCAGCAGTTCAGACTCCAATGAGCAGTTCTTC	CASSSDSNEQFF
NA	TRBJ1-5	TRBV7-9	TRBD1	TGTGCCAGCAGCCCGGGACAGGGAAGTCAGCCCCAGCATTTT	CASSPGQGSQPQHF
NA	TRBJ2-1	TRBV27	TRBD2	TGTGCCAGCAGTTCCCGACTAGCGGGGTTCAACAATGAGCAGTTCTTC	CASSSRLAGFNNEQFF
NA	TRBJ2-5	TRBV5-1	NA	TGCGCCAGCAGTTTTTACGGAGGACCGCAAGAGACCCAGTACTTC	CASSFYGGPQETQYF
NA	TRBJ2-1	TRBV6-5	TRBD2	TGTGCCAGCAGTCTAGCGGGGCTGGGGGAGCAGTTCTTC	CASSLAGLGEQFF
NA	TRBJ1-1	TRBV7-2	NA	TGTGCCAGCAGCTTAACTAGGGATTTGGGTGAAGCTTTCTTT	CASSLTRDLGEAFF
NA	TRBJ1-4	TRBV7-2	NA	TGTGCCAGCAGCGTGCTTCGAGGGGGTAGTGAAAAACTGTTTTTT	CASSVLRGGSEKLFF